The rows below give T cell receptor beta chains drawn from one sample of a study of identical twins. TCRdb reprocessed the 5' RACE reads via MiXCR and lists one record per CDR3 protein. This sample has a few hundred thousand distinct CDR3 sequences; about 8.3% occur once, and the top ten carry 3%. The sample was also reused in another study, on yellow fever vaccine responses in identical twins.

The material sequenced was CD8+ T cells sorted from blood. Receptors originate from a woman aged 18 to 35 in good health. The CDR3 runs from the conserved cysteine through the conserved F or W. D genes are given only for firm matches. Part of the rows lack a size; the others show once, few, many or a class for expanded clones.

>17|TRBJ2-1|TRBD2|.|TRBV14
CASSQAWTSGTYNEQFF
TGTGCCAGCAGCCAAGCCTGGACTAGCGGGACTTACAATGAGCAGTTCTTC
>15|TRBJ1-1|.|.|TRBV15
CATSREAGGGTEAFF
TGTGCCACCAGCAGAGAGGCAGGCGGGGGTACTGAAGCTTTCTTT
>14|TRBJ2-1|.|many|TRBV7-8
CASSSISSYNEQFF
TGTGCCAGTAGTTCTATCAGCTCCTACAATGAGCAGTTCTTC
>14|TRBJ1-3|.|few|TRBV29-1
CSVEVTGSGNTIYF
TGCAGCGTTGAAGTGACAGGCTCTGGAAACACCATATATTTT
>15|TRBJ1-2|TRBD1|few|TRBV5-1
CASSRTGGINYGYTF
TGCGCCAGCAGCCGGACAGGAGGAATTAACTATGGCTACACCTTC
>14|TRBJ2-7|TRBD1|few|TRBV28
CASTLDREVYEQYF
TGTGCCAGCACCCTGGACAGGGAGGTCTACGAGCAGTACTTC
>14|TRBJ2-2|.|few|TRBV28
CASLREKRPGELFF
TGTGCCAGCCTCAGGGAAAAGCGGCCCGGGGAGCTGTTTTTT
>15|TRBJ2-1|TRBD2|.|TRBV12-3/TRBV12-4
CASSLSGRAGDEQFF
TGTGCCAGCAGTTTAAGCGGGAGGGCCGGGGATGAGCAGTTCTTC
>12|TRBJ2-7|.|.|TRBV2
CASRGRVYEQYF
TGTGCCAGCAGAGGCAGGGTCTACGAGCAGTACTTC
>12|TRBJ2-1|TRBD1|many|TRBV12-3/TRBV12-4
CASGTVNNEQFF
TGTGCCTCCGGGACAGTGAACAATGAGCAGTTCTTC
>16|TRBJ2-6|.|few|TRBV12-3/TRBV12-4
CASSLRHASGANVLTF
TGTGCCAGCAGTTTGAGACACGCCTCTGGGGCCAACGTCCTGACTTTC
>16|TRBJ2-6|.|.|TRBV9
CASSPSGVSGANVLTF
TGTGCCAGCAGCCCCTCAGGTGTCTCTGGGGCCAACGTCCTGACTTTC
>13|TRBJ1-2|.|.|TRBV7-6
CASSFEEGYGYTF
TGTGCCAGCAGCTTCGAAGAGGGCTATGGCTACACCTTC
>13|TRBJ2-7|TRBD1|few|TRBV7-9
CASSLSTGNEQYF
TGTGCCAGCAGCTTATCGACAGGGAACGAGCAGTACTTC
>13|TRBJ2-1|TRBD2|many|TRBV29-1
CSVEVAGRREQFF
TGCAGCGTTGAGGTAGCGGGGCGTAGGGAGCAGTTCTTC
>17|TRBJ2-1|TRBD2|.|TRBV27
CASSSQFGRADAYEQFF
TGTGCCAGCAGTAGTCAATTCGGGAGGGCTGATGCCTATGAGCAGTTCTTC
>18|TRBJ2-1|TRBD2|few|TRBV29-1
CSVEGSLAGPPTYNEQFF
TGCAGCGTTGAAGGTTCTCTAGCGGGCCCCCCCACCTACAATGAGCAGTTCTTC
>14|TRBJ1-2|TRBD1|few|TRBV27
CASSSHTGGDGYTF
TGTGCCAGCAGTTCCCATACAGGGGGCGATGGCTACACCTTC
>17|TRBJ2-2|.|.|TRBV5-6
CASSLGRLGGHTGELFF
TGTGCCAGCAGCCTAGGGAGGCTGGGGGGCCACACCGGGGAGCTGTTTTTT
>14|TRBJ1-6|.|few|TRBV12-3/TRBV12-4
CASSFKQYNSPLHF
TGTGCCAGCAGTTTCAAACAGTACAATTCACCCCTCCACTTT
>12|TRBJ2-1|.|medium-sized|TRBV6-6
CALGGSYNEQFF
TGTGCCCTGGGGGGCTCCTACAATGAGCAGTTCTTC
>16|TRBJ2-1|TRBD1|many|TRBV9
CASSPGTVVSYNEQFF
TGTGCCAGCAGCCCAGGGACAGTTGTCTCCTACAATGAGCAGTTCTTC
>12|TRBJ1-5|.|many|TRBV27
CASSPQNQPQHF
TGTGCCAGCAGTCCGCAAAATCAGCCCCAGCATTTT
>11|TRBJ2-5|.|few|TRBV20-1
CSARDRETQYF
TGCAGTGCTAGAGATAGAGAGACCCAGTACTTC
>14|TRBJ2-2|.|few|TRBV15
CATSSAIMSGELFF
TGTGCCACCAGCAGCGCGATCATGTCCGGGGAGCTGTTTTTT
>15|TRBJ2-1|.|few|TRBV7-9
CASSLAISGTNEQFF
TGTGCCAGCAGCTTAGCGATATCGGGTACGAATGAGCAGTTCTTC
>14|TRBJ2-7|TRBD2|.|TRBV5-6
CASSFGAGAYEQYF
TGTGCCAGCAGCTTCGGAGCGGGGGCTTACGAGCAGTACTTC
>15|TRBJ2-1|.|few|TRBV10-3
CAISYTGTDYNEQFF
TGTGCCATCAGTTACACCGGGACGGATTACAATGAGCAGTTCTTC
>16|TRBJ2-7|TRBD2|few|TRBV4-2
CASSQDISGGADEQYF
TGTGCCAGCAGCCAAGATATTAGCGGGGGGGCTGACGAGCAGTACTTC
>14|TRBJ1-2|TRBD1|many|TRBV7-9
CASSGTGTDYGYTF
TGTGCCAGCAGCGGGACAGGGACGGACTATGGCTACACCTTC
>13|TRBJ2-1|.|few|TRBV5-6
CASSLAGGHKQFF
TGTGCCAGCAGCTTGGCGGGGGGCCACAAGCAGTTCTTC
>12|TRBJ2-7|TRBD2|.|TRBV12-3/TRBV12-4
CASSLAGVEQYF
TGTGCCAGCAGTCTAGCGGGAGTCGAGCAGTACTTC
>14|TRBJ2-1|TRBD2|few|TRBV7-9
CASSLLAGNNEQFF
TGTGCCAGCAGCTTACTAGCGGGGAACAATGAGCAGTTCTTC
>15|TRBJ2-2|.|many|TRBV15
CATSSATSDTGELFF
TGTGCCACCAGTAGCGCGACGTCGGACACCGGGGAGCTGTTTTTT
>12|TRBJ2-7|.|.|TRBV12-5
CASGLWSHEQYF
TGTGCTAGTGGTTTGTGGTCCCACGAGCAGTACTTC
>14|TRBJ2-7|TRBD2|few|TRBV27
CASGIAGGGYEQYF
TGTGCCAGCGGCATAGCGGGAGGGGGCTACGAGCAGTACTTC
>17|TRBJ2-1|.|.|TRBV7-9
CASSLEEGWGIYNEQFF
TGTGCCAGCAGCTTAGAGGAGGGGTGGGGAATCTACAATGAGCAGTTCTTC
>14|TRBJ2-3|.|few|TRBV6-4
CASSDSQGTDTQYF
TGTGCCAGCAGTGACTCACAGGGCACAGATACGCAGTATTTT
>15|TRBJ2-7|.|few|TRBV5-1
CASSLDSGRFYEQYF
TGCGCCAGCAGCTTGGATTCAGGGAGGTTCTACGAGCAGTACTTC
>15|TRBJ2-7|TRBD1|.|TRBV9
CASSVSPGQGYEQYF
TGTGCCAGCAGCGTCTCACCGGGACAGGGTTACGAGCAGTACTTC
>12|TRBJ2-5|.|few|TRBV24-1
CATSDLSETQYF
TGTGCCACCAGTGATTTATCGGAGACCCAGTACTTC
>15|TRBJ2-1|.|few|TRBV20-1
CSASVDQSSYNEQFF
TGCAGTGCTAGTGTGGATCAGAGCTCCTACAATGAGCAGTTCTTC
>17|TRBJ2-2|.|.|TRBV11-3
CASSLVVSAANTGELFF
TGTGCCAGCAGCTTAGTAGTATCCGCAGCGAACACCGGGGAGCTGTTTTTT
>14|TRBJ2-5|TRBD2|.|TRBV6-2/TRBV6-3
CASRLLADQETQYF
TGTGCCAGCCGGCTACTAGCGGACCAAGAGACCCAGTACTTC
>15|TRBJ2-2|.|.|TRBV7-9
CASSDSGPTTGELFF
TGTGCCAGCAGCGATTCCGGGCCCACCACCGGGGAGCTGTTTTTT
>16|TRBJ2-1|.|.|TRBV13
CASSFTGGDIYNEQFF
TGTGCCAGCAGCTTTACAGGGGGGGATATTTACAATGAGCAGTTCTTC
>16|TRBJ2-5|.|.|TRBV10-3
CAISESSGPGKETQYF
TGTGCCATCAGTGAGTCGTCCGGGCCAGGGAAGGAGACCCAGTACTTC
>13|TRBJ2-7|.|few|TRBV10-3
CAISEDGPDGQYF
TGTGCCATCAGTGAGGATGGACCGGACGGGCAGTACTTC
>12|TRBJ1-4|.|many|TRBV7-2
CASSFSSEKLFF
TGTGCCAGCAGCTTTTCGAGCGAAAAACTGTTTTTT
>12|TRBJ2-7|.|few|TRBV5-6
CASSSEPGEQYF
TGTGCCAGCAGCTCGGAACCGGGGGAGCAGTACTTC
>16|TRBJ2-7|TRBD1|.|TRBV15
CATSNLGQGDPYEQYF
TGTGCCACCAGCAACCTAGGACAGGGAGACCCCTACGAGCAGTACTTC
>20|TRBJ2-7|TRBD2|many|TRBV6-2/TRBV6-3
CASSYSNVGGLAGAYYEQYF
TGTGCCAGCAGTTACTCGAATGTGGGAGGGTTGGCGGGCGCTTACTACGAGCAGTACTTC
>15|TRBJ2-5|.|few|TRBV9
CASSAGGGRGETQYF
TGTGCCAGCAGCGCCGGAGGGGGGAGAGGGGAGACCCAGTACTTC
>13|TRBJ2-3|.|.|TRBV4-3
CASSHYSTDTQYF
TGCGCCAGCAGCCACTACAGCACAGATACGCAGTATTTT
>13|TRBJ2-7|TRBD2|few|TRBV11-2
CASEIAGGYEQYF
TGTGCCAGCGAAATAGCGGGGGGCTACGAGCAGTACTTC
>13|TRBJ2-1|.|.|TRBV4-3
CASSQDRTMEQFF
TGCGCCAGCAGCCAAGATAGGACTATGGAGCAGTTCTTC
>14|TRBJ2-2|TRBD2|few|TRBV7-9
CASASTSKAGELFF
TGTGCCAGCGCCTCGACTAGCAAGGCCGGGGAGCTGTTTTTT
>14|TRBJ1-2|.|few|TRBV5-1
CASSLEPGGGGYTF
TGCGCCAGCAGCTTGGAACCCGGGGGGGGCGGCTACACCTTC
>15|TRBJ2-2|.|few|TRBV7-8
CASSTRSGGPGELFF
TGTGCCAGCAGCACACGCTCCGGGGGACCCGGGGAGCTGTTTTTT